One and the same sample provided the 18 T cell receptor beta chains below, sequenced in a study of T-cell reconstitution after alpha-beta-depleted transplantation in children. Preparing the TCRbeta library involved the use of unique molecular identifiers. TCRdb used MiXCR to reprocess the PCR reads, holding one entry per CDR3 protein. The sample has approximately 510,000 distinct CDR3 sequences; approximately 20% are singletons. The source was PBMCs from the stem cell graft donor, collected from the stem cell graft. The origin of the receptors is a human donor who donated a stem cell graft to a child with acute lymphoblastic leukemia.

The V call is TRBV29-1, the J call TRBJ1-1; D is undetermined. The CDR3 contains 12 residues. CDR1 and CDR2 (germline): SQVTM, ANQGSEA. The V end was cut by 4 bases, the J end by 1 base, with 7 bases between. CDR3 bases: TGCAGCGTTGTACGATCGAACACTGAAGCTTTCTTT. This encodes CSVVRSNTEAFF.

V and J are TRBV21-1 and TRBJ2-5; no check of the table's D call, TRBD1, against the DNA was made. TRBV21-1 constitutes a pseudogene. The CDR3 loop spans 16 amino acids. The CDR3 is CASIRVRGKVQETQYF. DNA for the CDR3: TGTGCCAGCATTAGAGTTCGGGGGAAGGTCCAAGAGACCCAGTACTTC.

The rearrangement links TRBV29-1 to TRBJ2-5; a possible D gene is TRBD2 (5 bases). Germline V gene lookup returns CDR1 SQVTM and CDR2 ANQGSEA. Trimming took off 6 bases at V and 3 bases at J, with 11 bases between the two ends. There are 12 residues in the CDR3. CDR3 coding DNA: TGCAGCGTACCGGGGTTAGAAGAGACCCAGTACTTC. It translates to CSVPGLEETQYF.

The table lists this clonotype with a count of one. The CDR3 is CSARPGQYSGNTIYF. DNA for the CDR3: TGCAGTGCTAGGCCGGGACAGTACTCTGGAAACACCATATATTTT. This rearrangement joins TRBV20-1 to TRBJ1-3; 7 bases map to TRBD1. CDR1 is DFQATT, CDR2 SNEGSKA, per germline (reference sequence). The CDR3 extends over 15 amino acids. V gave up 3 bases and J gave up 0 bases; unmatched junction bases: 5.

The CDR3 sequence is CASSQFQGFYEQYF. As DNA, the CDR3 is TGCGCCAGCAGCCAATTTCAGGGGTTCTACGAGCAGTACTTC. The V gene is TRBV4-1, the J gene TRBJ2-7; a weak D match, TRBD1 (6 bases). This CDR3 contains 14 residues. V gave up 2 bases and J gave up 3 bases, with 11 bases separating them. Germline V gene sequence: CDR1 MGHRA, CDR2 YSYEKL.

This clonotype has more than one count but fewer than ten. The V and J genes are TRBV12-3 or TRBV12-4 and TRBJ1-2; D is ambiguous. V was clipped by 3 bases and J by 8 bases, with 10 bases between them. CDR3 length: 12 amino acids. CDR3 nucleotide sequence: TGTGCCAGCAGTTTGCAAGGTGGAGGCTACACCTTC. This sequence encodes CASSLQGGGYTF.

The chain links TRBV19 to TRBJ2-1, with D hard to call. V shed 3 bases and J shed 10 bases, with 7 bases lying between them. CDR3 size: 11 residues. Germline-derived CDR1 and CDR2 are LNHDA and SQIVND (reference sequence). The DNA for the CDR3 is TGTGCCAGTAGTATCGCTTTGGAGCAGTTCTTC. Its protein is CASSIALEQFF.

This clonotype was counted between two and nine times. V is TRBV18 and J is TRBJ1-1; D gene uncertain. This CDR3 has 13 residues. With 6 bases removed from V and 3 bases from J, the gap between germline ends came to 11 bases. Germline loops: CDR1 KGHSH, CDR2 LQKENI. The DNA of the CDR3 is TGTGCCAGCTCCCAAGACGGAGACACTGAAGCTTTCTTT. It codes for CASSQDGDTEAFF.

There are a few counts of this clonotype. The chain is built from TRBV5-1 and TRBJ2-2; possible D gene TRBD1, 6 bases. Germline CDR1 SGHRS, CDR2 YFSETQ. The CDR3 is made up of 14 amino acids. V was trimmed by 0 bases and J by 5 bases, leaving 8 bases between them. The CDR3 spells CASSLVQGTGELFF. The CDR3 nucleotides are TGCGCCAGCAGCTTGGTCCAGGGGACCGGGGAGCTGTTTTTT.

This clonotype was found a few times. The chain is built from TRBV7-8 and TRBJ2-7, with 8 positions matching TRBD2. Germline loops: CDR1 SGHVS, CDR2 FQNEAQ. CDR3 length: 14 residues. V was clipped by 0 bases and J by 4 bases; unmatched bases: 2. This chain's CDR3 is CASSLAASGYEQYF. As DNA, the CDR3 is TGTGCCAGCAGCTTAGCGGCTAGCGGGTACGAGCAGTACTTC. The variable domain in full, completed from reference TRBV7-8 and TRBJ2-7, reads GAGVSQSPRYKVAKRGQDVALRCDPISGHVSLFWYQQALGQGPEFLTYFQNEAQLDKSGLPSDRFFAERPEGSVSTLKIQRTQQEDSAVYLCASSLAASGYEQYFGPGTRLTVT.

The CDR3 bases are TGCAGCGGTGGGTCAGCTGGAAACACCATATATTTT. This encodes CSGGSAGNTIYF. The rearrangement uses TRBV29-1 and TRBJ1-3, with D unresolved. CDR1 and CDR2 (germline): SQVTM, ANQGSEA. V was shortened by 7 bases and J by 2 bases, with 9 bases between the two germline ends. This CDR3 has 12 residues.

This clonotype has at least ten counts. This chain connects TRBV5-1 to TRBJ2-2; D unresolved. The CDR3 consists of 12 residues. Trimming pared 4 bases from V and 6 bases from J, leaving 7 bases between. Germline V lookup: CDR1 SGHRS, CDR2 YFSETQ. CDR3: CASSVYSGELFF. The CDR3 DNA reads TGCGCCAGCAGCGTATATTCCGGGGAGCTGTTTTTT.

This clonotype was seen a handful of times. This chain links TRBV25-1 with TRBJ2-1; 7 nucleotides line up with TRBD2. The J segment lost 3 bases and the V segment lost 3 bases, leaving 8 bases of the junction unmatched. Per germline, CDR1 MGHDK and CDR2 SYGVNS. CDR3 length: 16 residues. The CDR3 nucleotides are TGTGCCAGCAGTGATAATCTAGCGGTCCTCTACAATGAGCAGTTCTTC. This translates into CASSDNLAVLYNEQFF.

The chain has TRBV2 and TRBJ2-7, with TRBD1 matching over 8 bases. This CDR3 is 13 amino acids long. Germline CDR1 is SNHLY and CDR2 is FYNNEI. V lost 9 bases and J lost 3; bases outside the gene matches: 7. The CDR3 region is CASRGQDHYEQYF. CDR3 nucleotides: TGTGCCAGTCGGGGACAGGACCACTACGAGCAGTACTTC. Using reference TRBV2 and TRBJ2-7 for the parts outside the CDR3, the full variable domain is EPEVTQTPSHQVTQMGQEVILRCVPISNHLYFYWYRQILGQKVEFLVSFYNNEISEKSEIFDDQFSVERPDGSNFTLKIRSTKLEDSAMYFCASRGQDHYEQYFGPGTRLTVT.

This chain connects TRBV19 to TRBJ1-1; D perhaps matches TRBD1 (6 bases). CDR1 is LNHDA, CDR2 SQIVND, per germline (reference sequence). V lost 7 bases and J 3 bases, leaving 18 bases between the germline ends. There are 15 residues in the CDR3. The CDR3 nucleotides read TGTGCCAGTACCCCACGAGGTGGGGGCTACACTGAAGCTTTCTTT. This translates into CASTPRGGGYTEAFF.

The chain recombines TRBV12-3 or TRBV12-4 with TRBJ2-7, with 7 bases that match TRBD2. The CDR3 totals 14 residues. The V gene end was trimmed by 3 bases and the J gene end by 5 bases; junction bases not matched to a gene: 7. Written as DNA, the CDR3 is TGTGCCAGCAGTTTGGGAGGGGCTGGGGACGAGCAGTACTTC. Its translation: CASSLGGAGDEQYF.

The genes are TRBV20-1 and TRBJ2-2; 15 bases are shared with TRBD2. Trimming at V came to 1 base and at J to 1 base, leaving 1 base not matched to a gene. CDR1 and CDR2 from the germline V gene are DFQATT and SNEGSKA (reference sequence). The CDR3 consists of 17 residues. CDR3 residues: CSARAGLAGGNTGELFF. The CDR3 region has the DNA TGCAGTGCTAGAGCGGGACTAGCGGGAGGGAACACCGGGGAGCTGTTTTTT.

This clonotype occurred a few times. This chain uses TRBV10-2 with TRBJ2-3; D not certain. Germline CDR1 WSHSY, CDR2 SAAADI. This CDR3 contains 13 residues. Trimming stripped 6 bases from V and 1 base from J, with 8 bases between. The CDR3 is CASSAIRTDTQYF. The CDR3 DNA reads as TGCGCCAGCAGCGCCATCCGCACAGATACGCAGTATTTT.